The next 4 T cell receptor beta chains were all read from a single sample in a study of blood T cell repertoires in COVID-19. Assay: immunoSEQ multiplex PCR; the TCRdb copy retains only in-frame clones and omits some. Of around 140,000 clones in the sample, 70% to 85% were seen once. Sequenced sample: peripheral blood. These receptors all stem from an elderly woman with acute or convalescent COVID-19.

The rearrangement links TRBV3-1 (or the pseudogene TRBV3-2) to TRBJ1-4, with 9 bases aligning to TRBD1. The CDR3 is 14 amino acids. The V gene's germline CDR1 is LGHDT and CDR2 YNNKEL (reference sequence). Germline trimming cut 4 bases from V and 10 bases from J; bases unmatched to any gene: 7. The CDR3 bases are TGTGCCAGCAGCCCGGTCACAGGGGGCGGAAAACTGTTTTTT. Its translation: CASSPVTGGGKLFF.

V is TRBV5-6 and J is TRBJ2-3; 9 positions agree with TRBD2. The V segment lost 1 base and the J segment 5 bases; nucleotides outside the gene matches: 2. This CDR3 has 14 amino acids. Germline loops: CDR1 SGHDT, CDR2 YYEEEE. CDR3 loop: CASSLPTSGDTQYF. The CDR3 DNA follows: TGTGCCAGCAGCTTGCCGACTAGCGGAGATACGCAGTATTTT.

The V and J genes are TRBV6-1 and TRBJ2-2, with 12 bases fitting TRBD2. With 4 bases clipped from V and 7 bases from J, the junction kept 10 bases outside the gene matches. From germline, CDR1 is MNHNS and CDR2 SASEGT. The CDR3 has 17 residues. The CDR3 nucleotides read TGTGCCAGCAGTGCCCTCCTAGCGGGAGGGCCCCACGGGGAGCTGTTTTTT. As protein: CASSALLAGGPHGELFF.

V and J are TRBV5-5 and TRBJ2-1, with TRBD1 matching over 7 bases. This CDR3 has 15 residues. V was pared by 0 bases and J by 3 bases, with 3 bases of the junction left unmatched. The V gene's germline CDR1 is SGHKS and CDR2 YYEKEE (reference sequence). The CDR3 loop is CASSLAGTDYNEQFF. As DNA, the CDR3 is TGTGCCAGCAGCTTGGCCGGGACAGACTACAATGAGCAGTTCTTC.